Shown below are 3 T cell receptor beta chains from a single sample sequenced in a study of blood T cells in healthy people across ages. Sample-barcoded 5' priming and a J-beta primer mix drove a second PCR of 7 to 11 cycles. TCRdb passed the 5' RACE reads through MiXCR, listing each CDR3 protein once. Of about 1.1 million distinct CDR3 sequences detected, roughly two fifths appear once; the ten largest clones hold roughly 14%. Sequenced input: blood. The receptors shown here come from a man between 18 and 35 years old in good health.

The chain carries TRBV7-9 and TRBJ1-2, with TRBD1 identical over 7 bases. With V trimmed by 1 base and J by 8 bases, 4 bases remained unmatched. Germline V gives CDR1 SEHNR, CDR2 FQNEAQ (reference sequence). The CDR3 spans 13 residues. The CDR3 here is CASSLELGQGYTF. As DNA, the CDR3 is TGTGCCAGCAGCTTAGAGCTGGGACAGGGCTACACCTTC.

This chain connects TRBV4-1 to TRBJ2-1; the D gene is possibly TRBD1 (6 bases). The V end was cut by 0 bases, the J end by 2 bases, with 11 bases between. This CDR3 spans 16 amino acids. Germline V gives CDR1 MGHRA, CDR2 YSYEKL. This CDR3 is CASSQDPPGAYNEQFF. In DNA form, the CDR3 reads TGCGCCAGCAGCCAAGATCCCCCAGGGGCCTACAATGAGCAGTTCTTC.

This clonotype was counted ten times or more. An end of the junction differs from the germline gene, which may be a read error. The chain combines TRBV5-1 with TRBJ1-5; 8 bases are a match to TRBD1. The CDR3 totals 14 residues. CDR1 and CDR2 (germline): SGHRS, YFSETQ. This CDR3 is CASSSGQGDQPQHF. Here the CDR3 DNA reads TGTGCCAGCAGCTCAGGACAGGGCGATCAGCCCCAGCATTTT.